This record covers a single TCR beta chain. Its target is not known. The data stem from a study of T cells in localized non-small cell lung cancer. Study-level findings and limits: In uninvolved adjacent lung, T cell clonality reached its highest value, exceeding tumor.

Germline V gene lookup returns CDR1 KGHSY and CDR2 FQNENV. Trimming removed 4 bases from V and 0 bases from J, with 12 bases in between. The CDR3 is made up of 15 amino acids. Clones were read by immunoSEQ multiplex PCR, and TCRdb kept only the in-frame ones, dropping some. The sample contains about 24,000 clones, 88% of which appear only once. This sequence was found in a man aged 35 to 69 with stage II lung adenocarcinoma. The sample here was PBMCs, taken before any cancer treatment. The rearrangement uses TRBV16 and TRBJ1-1; no clear D. The CDR3 region has the DNA TGTGCCAGCAGCCCTAAAGCGGGGATGAACACTGAAGCTTTCTTT. It translates to CASSPKAGMNTEAFF.